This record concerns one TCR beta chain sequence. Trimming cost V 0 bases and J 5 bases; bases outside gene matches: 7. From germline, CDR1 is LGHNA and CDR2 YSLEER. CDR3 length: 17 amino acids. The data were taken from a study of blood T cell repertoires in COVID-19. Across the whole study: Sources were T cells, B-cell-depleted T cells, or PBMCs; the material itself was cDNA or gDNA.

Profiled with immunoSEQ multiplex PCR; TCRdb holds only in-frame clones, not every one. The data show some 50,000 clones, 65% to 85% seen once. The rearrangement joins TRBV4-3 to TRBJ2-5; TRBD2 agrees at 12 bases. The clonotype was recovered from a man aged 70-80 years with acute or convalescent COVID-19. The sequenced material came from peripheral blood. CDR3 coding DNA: TGCGCCAGCAGCCAAGATTTTACTAGCGGGGGGCCGGAGACCCAGTACTTC. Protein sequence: CASSQDFTSGGPETQYF.